The 4 T cell receptor beta chains listed next were all sequenced from one sample in a study of CD8 T cells in Susac syndrome. Random hexamers were used to reverse transcribe an amount of about 0.5 to 1 ug RNA. TCRdb reprocessed the immunoSEQ multiplex PCR reads via MiXCR and lists one record per CDR3 protein. The sample yields roughly 200,000 distinct CDR3 sequences, 85% to 95% seen once. Sequenced: CD4+ T cells from PBMCs. The receptors derive from a human donor with Susac syndrome.

V usage is TRBV20-1 and J usage is TRBJ2-3; a weak D match, TRBD2 (6 bases). Germline V gene sequence: CDR1 DFQATT, CDR2 SNEGSKA (reference sequence). The CDR3 extends over 16 amino acids. Trimming left V 1 base short and J 5 bases short, with 19 bases between. In DNA form, the CDR3 reads TGCAGTGCTAGAGGGAGGGTTCACAGAGTAGTAGATACGCAGTATTTT. Residues: CSARGRVHRVVDTQYF.

This rearrangement joins TRBV20-1 to TRBJ2-1; 7 positions agree with TRBD1. The junction had 5 bases not matched to a gene; V was cut back by 2 bases and J by 4 bases. The CDR3 contains 14 residues. The germline CDR1 and CDR2 sequences are DFQATT and SNEGSKA (reference sequence). The CDR3 DNA reads TGCAGTGCTAGAACAGGGGTTGGTTACAATGAGCAGTTCTTC. Encoded protein: CSARTGVGYNEQFF.

This clonotype was detected only a few times. V and J are TRBV20-1 and TRBJ2-7; 10 nucleotides align to TRBD2. The CDR3 extends over 16 amino acids. Losses at the gene ends were 1 base for V and 5 bases for J; bases not matched to a gene: 11. Germline V gene data show CDR1 as DFQATT and CDR2 as SNEGSKA (reference sequence). The CDR3 reads CSARVWLSGRAHEQYF. Here the CDR3 DNA reads TGCAGTGCTAGAGTATGGTTAAGCGGGAGGGCCCACGAGCAGTACTTC.

This chain connects TRBV20-1 to TRBJ1-2, with TRBD1 matching 7 bases. This CDR3 spans 12 amino acids. The J segment lost 6 bases and the V segment lost 3 bases, leaving 4 bases of the junction unmatched. CDR1 is DFQATT, CDR2 SNEGSKA, per germline (reference sequence). In DNA, the CDR3 is TGCAGTGCTAGTAGGACAGGAGATGGCTACACCTTC. Encoded protein: CSASRTGDGYTF.